The 26 T cell receptor beta chains presented below share a single source sample, sequenced in a study of shared clonotypes between healthy human individuals. Only in-frame clones appear in the TCRdb table, and some are missing; sequencing was by immunoSEQ multiplex PCR. The table records about 2.4 million clones, roughly 93% of them present only once. Source material: naive CD4+ T cells from PBMCs. Subset of the sample: CD45RA+ positively selected. All receptors come from a man aged 18 to 29 in good health. Some clones in this sample may be carry-over from other donors' samples.

The chain employs TRBV29-1 and TRBJ2-3, with D maybe TRBD1 (6 bases). This CDR3 spans 10 amino acids. Germline-derived CDR1 and CDR2 are SQVTM and ANQGSEA. Trimming pared 7 bases from V and 10 bases from J, leaving 12 bases between. DNA for the CDR3: TGCAGCGGGCAGGGGCGAGCGCAGTATTTT. This translates into CSGQGRAQYF.

This chain connects TRBV29-1 to TRBJ1-1; D gene uncertain. The CDR3 covers 14 residues. Germline values: CDR1 SQVTM, CDR2 ANQGSEA. Trimming cost V 2 bases and J 0 bases, with 10 bases left between them. CDR3 nucleotide sequence: TGCAGCGTTGAACCTGGCAGTATGAACACTGAAGCTTTCTTT. This sequence encodes CSVEPGSMNTEAFF.

The table lists this clone with a count of one. The same CDR3 also results from other DNA sequences found in this sample. The rearrangement uses TRBV18 and TRBJ2-7; D call uncertain. This CDR3 is built from 13 residues. The germline V gene has CDR1 KGHSH and CDR2 LQKENI. The V end was cut by 2 bases, the J end by 3 bases, with 8 bases between. The CDR3 bases are TGTGCCAGCTCACCAGTGCCAAACTACGAGCAGTACTTC. It yields the protein CASSPVPNYEQYF.

The chain couples TRBV5-8 to TRBJ2-3; 13 bases map to TRBD2. The CDR3 spans 16 residues. The germline V gene has CDR1 SGHTS and CDR2 YDEGEE. Losses at the gene ends were 4 bases for V and 4 bases for J; bases not matched to a gene: 6. CDR3 protein: CASSVGTSGIADTQYF. The CDR3 nucleotides read TGTGCCAGCAGCGTCGGGACTAGCGGGATCGCAGATACGCAGTATTTT.

This clone was detected once. The V gene is TRBV11-3, the J gene TRBJ2-1, with 11 nucleotides matching TRBD2. V shed 0 bases, J shed 6 bases, and the junction held 1 base outside the gene matches. The germline V gene has CDR1 SGHNT and CDR2 YENEEA. The CDR3 is 15 residues long. In DNA, the CDR3 is TGTGCCAGCAGCTTAGAGACTAGCGGGGCCAATGAGCAGTTCTTC. As protein: CASSLETSGANEQFF.

The gene calls are TRBV2 and TRBJ1-4; D gene ambiguous. Germline assignment: CDR1 SNHLY and CDR2 FYNNEI. V was cut by 11 bases and J by 5 bases, with 12 bases left in between. This CDR3 is built from 12 residues. CDR3 sequence reads: CAGKTDNEKLFF. The CDR3 DNA sequence: TGTGCCGGAAAGACGGACAATGAAAAACTGTTTTTT.

Concerning this clone itself: This sample includes further DNA sequences coding for the same CDR3. This sequence joins TRBV7-3 and TRBJ2-3; D perhaps matches TRBD2 (5 bases). Trimming cost V 2 bases and J 2 bases, with 8 bases left between them. This CDR3 spans 14 amino acids. The germline V gene encodes CDR1 SGHTA and CDR2 FQGTGA. The CDR3 DNA sequence: TGTGCCAGCAGCTTAGCGGGTACCACAGATACGCAGTATTTT. Amino acids: CASSLAGTTDTQYF.

V and J are TRBV11-2 and TRBJ2-7, with a weak D call TRBD2 (6 bases). The CDR3 has 15 amino acids. V was shortened by 5 bases and J by 3 bases, with 17 bases between the two germline ends. In germline, CDR1 is SGHAT, CDR2 FQNNGV. The CDR3 region has the DNA TGTGCCAGCAGCCAGAGCCGGGACTTACTCTACGAGCAGTACTTC. Its translation: CASSQSRDLLYEQYF.

The CDR3 coding sequence is TGTGCCAGCAGTGCAGACAGGGGGCAGAATGGCTACACCTTC. This codes for CASSADRGQNGYTF. This rearrangement joins TRBV6-1 to TRBJ1-2, with 10 bases that match TRBD1. Germline loops: CDR1 MNHNS, CDR2 SASEGT. The CDR3 has 14 amino acids. V trimming: 4 bases; J trimming: 6 bases; junction bases outside the gene matches: 5.

The V and J genes are TRBV15 and TRBJ1-4; possible D gene TRBD1, 6 bases. This CDR3 is 19 amino acids long. Germline values: CDR1 LNHNV, CDR2 YYDKDF (reference sequence). V gave up 7 bases and J gave up 2 bases, with 26 bases separating them. The DNA of the CDR3 is TGTGCCACCACTTCGAGGGGTGGGGGGCTCTTGGCGACTAATGAAAAACTGTTTTTT. Translated, it gives CATTSRGGGLLATNEKLFF.

The gene calls are TRBV30 and TRBJ1-2; D perhaps matches TRBD1 (5 bases). V was trimmed by 0 bases and J by 1 base, leaving 9 bases between them. Germline V lookup: CDR1 GTSNPN, CDR2 SVGIG (reference sequence). This CDR3 is built from 14 residues. CDR3 in amino acids: CAWSVRGVNYGYTF. CDR3 bases: TGTGCCTGGAGTGTAAGAGGGGTTAACTATGGCTACACCTTC.

The CDR3 sequence: CASSPRSQGVDTEAFF. Here the CDR3 DNA reads TGTGCCAGCTCACCGCGTTCACAGGGGGTGGACACTGAAGCTTTCTTT. The gene calls are TRBV18 and TRBJ1-1, with TRBD1 matching over 8 bases. Germline V gives CDR1 KGHSH, CDR2 LQKENI. Trimming removed 3 bases from V and 3 bases from J; junction bases left unmatched: 9. This CDR3 region has 16 residues. Complete variable domain (other parts from reference TRBV18 and TRBJ1-1): NAGVMQNPRHLVRRRGQEARLRCSPMKGHSHVYWYRQLPEEGLKFMVYLQKENIIDESGMPKERFSAEFPKEGPSILRIQQVVRGDSAAYFCASSPRSQGVDTEAFFGQGTRLTVV.

The chain employs TRBV6-1 and TRBJ2-1; 7 positions match TRBD2. With V trimmed by 6 bases and J by 6 bases, 8 bases remained unmatched. The V gene's germline CDR1 is MNHNS and CDR2 SASEGT. The CDR3 contains 14 residues. For the CDR3, the DNA is TGTGCCAGCAGGACTAGCCCAACCCGCAATGAGCAGTTCTTC. It translates to CASRTSPTRNEQFF.

This chain uses TRBV4-1 with TRBJ2-7; D uncertain. Trimming stripped 4 bases from V and 0 bases from J, with 19 bases between. Germline V gives CDR1 MGHRA, CDR2 YSYEKL. The CDR3 length is 17 residues. CDR3 protein: CASSPDLPMRSSYEQYF. CDR3 nucleotide sequence: TGCGCCAGCAGCCCAGACCTCCCTATGAGGAGCTCCTACGAGCAGTACTTC.

The chain carries TRBV7-3 and TRBJ2-1, with 9 bases that match TRBD1. In germline, CDR1 is SGHTA, CDR2 FQGTGA. There are 15 residues in the CDR3. V lost 4 bases and J lost 6; bases outside the gene matches: 7. The CDR3 loop reads CASSSRDRAVNEQFF. The CDR3 region has the DNA TGTGCCAGCAGCTCCCGGGACAGGGCCGTCAATGAGCAGTTCTTC.

The chain uses TRBV5-1 and TRBJ2-1, with D perhaps TRBD2 (6 bases). Deletions cut 4 bases from V and 8 bases from J, with 22 bases between. CDR1 and CDR2 (germline): SGHRS, YFSETQ. The CDR3 runs 16 residues. CDR3 sequence reads: CASSQDAVTGGYEQFF. DNA of the CDR3: TGCGCCAGCAGCCAAGACGCGGTTACAGGAGGGTATGAGCAGTTCTTC.

The gene calls are TRBV7-2 and TRBJ2-5; D is undetermined. The J call may not be correct, given that the DNA end is closer to TRBJ2-7. CDR1 and CDR2 (germline): SGHTA, FQGNSA. CDR3 length equals 13 residues. The CDR3 DNA reads as TGTGCCAGCGCTTCACGTGGGGTTTACGAGCAGTACTTC. It translates to CASASRGVYEQYF.

V and J are TRBV28 and TRBJ1-5; D is unresolved. Per germline, CDR1 MDHEN and CDR2 SYDVKM. Trimming removed 1 base from V and 3 bases from J, with 16 bases in between. The CDR3 loop spans 17 amino acids. The CDR3 nucleotides are TGTGCCAGCAGTTTATTTTTCGGAGGGATTCCCAATCAGCCCCAGCATTTT. Translating it yields CASSLFFGGIPNQPQHF.

The genes are TRBV5-3 and TRBJ2-7; D is undetermined. TRBV5-3 qualifies as an ORF whose function is uncertain. There are 15 residues in the CDR3. Trimming removed 4 bases from V and 5 bases from J, with 19 bases in between. CDR3: CARSPEQFEGHEQYF. As DNA, the CDR3 is TGTGCCAGAAGCCCTGAACAGTTTGAAGGGCACGAGCAGTACTTC.

This clone has just a few counts. The genes are TRBV28 and TRBJ1-5; D might be TRBD1 (5 bases). Trimming took 6 bases from V and 0 from J, leaving 9 bases between them. The germline CDR1 and CDR2 sequences are MDHEN and SYDVKM. This CDR3 comprises 14 residues. The CDR3 sequence is CASRNRYSNQPQHF. Here the CDR3 DNA reads TGTGCCAGCAGGAACAGGTATAGCAATCAGCCCCAGCATTTT. Variable domain in full (rest from reference TRBV28 and TRBJ1-5): DVKVTQSSRYLVKRTGEKVFLECVQDMDHENMFWYRQDPGLGLRLIYFSYDVKMKEKGDIPEGYSVSREKKERFSLILESASTNQTSMYLCASRNRYSNQPQHFGDGTRLSIL.

The chain links TRBV9 to TRBJ2-3; tentative D call: TRBD2 (5 bases). The CDR3 runs 12 residues. Trimming removed 3 bases from V and 9 bases from J, with 11 bases in between. Germline values: CDR1 SGDLS, CDR2 YYNGEE. The DNA of the CDR3 is TGTGCCAGCAGCGCCGGACTGAAAACGCAGTATTTT. This sequence encodes CASSAGLKTQYF. The full variable domain, rest sourced from reference TRBV9 and TRBJ2-3, is DSGVTQTPKHLITATGQRVTLRCSPRSGDLSVYWYQQSLDQGLQFLIQYYNGEERAKGNILERFSAQQFPDLHSELNLSSLELGDSALYFCASSAGLKTQYFGPGTRLTVL.

The rearrangement uses TRBV9 and TRBJ2-1; unclear D gene. Germline CDR1 and CDR2: SGDLS and YYNGEE. V shed 3 bases and J shed 5 bases, with 18 bases lying between them. The CDR3 extends over 16 amino acids. CDR3 DNA: TGTGCCAGCAGCGCACTTAGTAGTACAGCACACAATGAGCAGTTCTTC. Its protein product is CASSALSSTAHNEQFF.

This chain connects TRBV15 to TRBJ2-3, with unresolved D. The CDR3 totals 15 residues. Trimming took off 4 bases at V and 0 bases at J, with 11 bases between the two ends. Germline-derived CDR1 and CDR2 are LNHNV and YYDKDF (reference sequence). CDR3 region: CATSTRLSSTDTQYF. The CDR3 nucleotides are TGTGCCACCAGCACACGGCTTTCTAGCACAGATACGCAGTATTTT.

A remark on this clone: This sample includes further DNA sequences coding for the same CDR3. This chain connects TRBV5-4 to TRBJ2-3; the match to TRBD2 covers 11 bases. The CDR3 runs 16 residues. With 2 bases clipped from V and 2 bases from J, the junction kept 4 bases outside the gene matches. Germline V gene data show CDR1 as SGHNT and CDR2 as YYREEE (reference sequence). CDR3: CASSFRLAGNTDTQYF. Here the CDR3 DNA reads TGTGCCAGCAGCTTTAGACTAGCGGGGAACACAGATACGCAGTATTTT.

The rearrangement joins TRBV4-2 to TRBJ2-5; no reliable D call. The CDR3 is made up of 16 amino acids. V was cut by 0 bases and J by 5 bases, with 16 bases left in between. Germline CDR1 is LGHNA and CDR2 is YNFKEQ. CDR3 in amino acids: CASSQEGGQVVETQYF. The CDR3 coding sequence is TGTGCCAGCAGCCAAGAAGGTGGGCAGGTGGTGGAGACCCAGTACTTC.

The gene calls are TRBV10-2 and TRBJ2-7, with 7 bases that match TRBD1. Germline CDR1 and CDR2: WSHSY and SAAADI. The J segment lost 3 bases and the V segment lost 0 bases, leaving 11 bases of the junction unmatched. This CDR3 contains 17 residues. In DNA form, the CDR3 reads TGCGCCAGCAGTGAGTCCTTAGCCGGGACAGCGAGCTACGAGCAGTACTTC. Its protein is CASSESLAGTASYEQYF.